This entry describes one T cell receptor beta chain. Antigen: not known. These data are taken from a study of T cell responses to AZD1222 COVID-19 vaccine. General observations from the study: Elevations in Spike-specific TCR breadth and depth followed administration of two AZD1222 doses. Reports say nearly half of spike-specific TCRs go after unmutated variant regions.

The assay was immunoSEQ multiplex PCR, and TCRdb's table has in-frame clones only and misses some. The repertoire holds about 120,000 clones, roughly nine tenths seen once, with almost 5.5% in the top ten. Germline CDR1 and CDR2: LNHDA and SQIVND (reference sequence). V was cut by 7 bases and J by 2 bases, with 14 bases left in between. CDR3 length: 15 amino acids. This receptor was identified in an adult in good health. The sequencing used peripheral blood, collected on day 0 of AZD1222 vaccination. The rearrangement uses TRBV19 and TRBJ2-2; D is unresolved. CDR3 sequence (DNA): TGTGCCAGTATCGGTTGGGAATTCAACACCGGGGAGCTGTTTTTT. It yields the protein CASIGWEFNTGELFF.